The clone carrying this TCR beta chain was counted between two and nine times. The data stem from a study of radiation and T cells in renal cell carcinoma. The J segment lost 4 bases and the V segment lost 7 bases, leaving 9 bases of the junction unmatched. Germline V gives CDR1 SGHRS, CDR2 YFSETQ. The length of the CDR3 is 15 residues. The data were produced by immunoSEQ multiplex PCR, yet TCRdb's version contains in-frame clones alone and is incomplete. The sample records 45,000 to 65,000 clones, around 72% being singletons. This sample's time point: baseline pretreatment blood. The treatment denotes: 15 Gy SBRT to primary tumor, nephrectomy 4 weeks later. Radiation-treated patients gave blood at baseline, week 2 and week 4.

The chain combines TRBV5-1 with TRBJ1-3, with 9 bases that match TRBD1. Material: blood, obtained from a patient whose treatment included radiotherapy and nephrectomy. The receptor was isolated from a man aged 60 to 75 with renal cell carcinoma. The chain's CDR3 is CASQQGAPIGNTIYF. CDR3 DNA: TGCGCCAGCCAACAGGGGGCACCTATAGGAAACACCATATATTTT.